A selection of T cell receptor beta chains follows, all from one sample in a study of T cell clonotyping in hematopoietic cell transplantation. Some clones are missing from TCRdb's copy, which holds only in-frame ones; the method was immunoSEQ multiplex PCR. The sample records more than 12,000 clones, about 60% being singletons. The sequencing sample was made of PBMCs. All receptors come from a human donor who either received an allogeneic hematopoietic cell transplant for a myeloid malignancy or was a related donor (not recorded which). Some clones in this sample may be carry-over from other donors' samples. Both conserved end residues are part of each CDR3. A D gene is named only where the DNA matches it firmly. Size is omitted from some rows. Given values are once, few, many or a class for expanded clones.

len: 13; v_gene: TRBV6-1; j_gene: TRBJ1-5; d_gene: NA; abundance: NA; CDR3aa: CASTGQDYQPQHF; CDR3nt: TGTGCCAGCACGGGTCAGGACTATCAGCCCCAGCATTTT
len: 15; v_gene: TRBV7-8; j_gene: TRBJ2-3; d_gene: NA; abundance: few; CDR3aa: CASSIEIATTDTQYF; CDR3nt: TGTGCCAGCAGCATAGAGATAGCTACCACAGATACGCAGTATTTT
len: 12; v_gene: TRBV5-6; j_gene: TRBJ2-7; d_gene: NA; abundance: NA; CDR3aa: CASSLLSYEQYF; CDR3nt: TGTGCCAGCAGCTTGCTTTCCTACGAGCAGTACTTC
len: 12; v_gene: TRBV28; j_gene: TRBJ2-7; d_gene: TRBD1; abundance: few; CDR3aa: CASRDRGYEQYF; CDR3nt: TGTGCCAGCCGGGACAGGGGCTACGAGCAGTACTTC
len: 15; v_gene: TRBV5-8; j_gene: TRBJ2-7; d_gene: NA; abundance: NA; CDR3aa: CASSETARYHYEQYF; CDR3nt: TGTGCCAGCAGCGAGACAGCCCGCTATCACTACGAGCAGTACTTC
len: 14; v_gene: TRBV19; j_gene: TRBJ1-5; d_gene: TRBD1; abundance: NA; CDR3aa: CASSWGQANQPQHF; CDR3nt: TGTGCCAGTAGTTGGGGACAGGCCAATCAGCCCCAGCATTTT
len: 13; v_gene: TRBV6-5; j_gene: TRBJ1-4; d_gene: NA; abundance: NA; CDR3aa: CASQRGGNEKLFF; CDR3nt: TGTGCCAGCCAAAGAGGGGGTAATGAAAAACTGTTTTTT
len: 14; v_gene: TRBV4-2; j_gene: TRBJ2-7; d_gene: NA; abundance: NA; CDR3aa: CASSQGRDVSEQYF; CDR3nt: TGTGCCAGCAGCCAAGGACGGGATGTGAGCGAGCAGTACTTC
len: 15; v_gene: TRBV9; j_gene: TRBJ2-3; d_gene: NA; abundance: NA; CDR3aa: CASSEAPISTDTQYF; CDR3nt: TGTGCCAGCAGCGAGGCCCCAATAAGCACAGATACGCAGTATTTT
len: 17; v_gene: TRBV4-1; j_gene: TRBJ2-1; d_gene: NA; abundance: NA; CDR3aa: CASSPPGVRRGTHEQFF; CDR3nt: TGCGCCAGCAGCCCCCCGGGGGTGCGACGGGGGACGCATGAGCAGTTCTTC
len: 13; v_gene: TRBV28; j_gene: TRBJ2-7; d_gene: TRBD1; abundance: NA; CDR3aa: CASSPGQGYEQYF; CDR3nt: TGTGCCAGCAGCCCGGGACAGGGTTACGAGCAGTACTTC
len: 14; v_gene: TRBV6-5; j_gene: TRBJ2-7; d_gene: TRBD2; abundance: NA; CDR3aa: CASSLLAGDYEQYF; CDR3nt: TGTGCCAGCAGCCTACTAGCGGGGGACTACGAGCAGTACTTC
len: 11; v_gene: TRBV29-1; j_gene: TRBJ1-2; d_gene: NA; abundance: NA; CDR3aa: CSGGQPAGYTF; CDR3nt: TGCAGCGGTGGACAGCCCGCCGGCTACACCTTC
len: 12; v_gene: TRBV19; j_gene: TRBJ2-7; d_gene: NA; abundance: NA; CDR3aa: CASSIGSYEQYF; CDR3nt: TGTGCCAGTAGTATTGGAAGCTACGAGCAGTACTTC
len: 15; v_gene: TRBV7-2; j_gene: TRBJ2-7; d_gene: TRBD2; abundance: NA; CDR3aa: CASSTAAGGRYEQYF; CDR3nt: TGTGCCAGCAGCACAGCAGCGGGGGGACGATACGAGCAGTACTTC
len: 18; v_gene: TRBV5-1; j_gene: TRBJ2-2; d_gene: TRBD2; abundance: NA; CDR3aa: CASSPDWRGVSNTGELFF; CDR3nt: TGCGCCAGCAGCCCTGACTGGCGGGGGGTCTCGAACACCGGGGAGCTGTTTTTT
len: 14; v_gene: TRBV6-5; j_gene: TRBJ1-5; d_gene: TRBD1; abundance: NA; CDR3aa: CASRPGTAGQPQHF; CDR3nt: TGTGCCAGCAGACCCGGGACAGCGGGTCAGCCCCAGCATTTT
len: 14; v_gene: TRBV30; j_gene: TRBJ2-7; d_gene: TRBD2; abundance: NA; CDR3aa: CAWSVGGRAYEQYF; CDR3nt: TGTGCCTGGAGTGTGGGTGGGAGGGCCTACGAGCAGTACTTC
len: 15; v_gene: TRBV15; j_gene: TRBJ2-1; d_gene: TRBD1; abundance: few; CDR3aa: CATSRVGQGAGEQFF; CDR3nt: TGTGCCACCAGCAGAGTGGGACAGGGGGCTGGTGAGCAGTTCTTC
len: 15; v_gene: TRBV30; j_gene: TRBJ1-1; d_gene: NA; abundance: few; CDR3aa: CAWSAPRGGGTEAFF; CDR3nt: TGTGCCTGGAGTGCGCCCAGGGGTGGTGGCACTGAAGCTTTCTTT
len: 15; v_gene: TRBV4-1; j_gene: TRBJ2-7; d_gene: TRBD1; abundance: NA; CDR3aa: CASSQGTGLSYEQYF; CDR3nt: TGCGCCAGCAGCCAAGGGACAGGGCTTTCCTACGAGCAGTACTTC
len: 15; v_gene: TRBV19; j_gene: TRBJ1-2; d_gene: NA; abundance: NA; CDR3aa: CASSTGHPPAGGYTF; CDR3nt: TGTGCCAGTAGTACCGGACACCCACCCGCCGGTGGCTACACCTTC
len: 12; v_gene: TRBV30; j_gene: TRBJ1-1; d_gene: NA; abundance: NA; CDR3aa: CAWTDRFTEAFF; CDR3nt: TGTGCCTGGACAGACAGGTTCACTGAAGCTTTCTTT
len: 17; v_gene: TRBV28; j_gene: TRBJ2-5; d_gene: NA; abundance: NA; CDR3aa: CASSSLISRDTQETQYF; CDR3nt: TGTGCCAGCAGTTCCCTGATTTCTAGGGACACACAAGAGACCCAGTACTTC
len: 13; v_gene: TRBV6-5; j_gene: TRBJ2-1; d_gene: NA; abundance: NA; CDR3aa: CASSMRAGSEQFF; CDR3nt: TGTGCCAGCAGTATGCGAGCGGGTTCCGAGCAGTTCTTC
len: 17; v_gene: TRBV2; j_gene: TRBJ2-2; d_gene: NA; abundance: once; CDR3aa: CASTQSVGGPVTGELFF; CDR3nt: TGTGCCAGCACTCAATCGGTAGGAGGGCCGGTCACCGGGGAGCTGTTTTTT
len: 16; v_gene: TRBV7-3; j_gene: TRBJ1-1; d_gene: NA; abundance: NA; CDR3aa: CASSLMERGKGTEAFF; CDR3nt: TGTGCCAGCAGCTTAATGGAACGGGGAAAAGGGACTGAAGCTTTCTTT
len: 13; v_gene: TRBV30; j_gene: TRBJ1-4; d_gene: NA; abundance: few; CDR3aa: CAWSADVNEKLFF; CDR3nt: TGTGCCTGGAGTGCAGACGTGAATGAAAAACTGTTTTTT
len: 14; v_gene: TRBV14; j_gene: TRBJ2-5; d_gene: TRBD2; abundance: NA; CDR3aa: CASSQASGQETQYF; CDR3nt: TGTGCCAGCAGCCAAGCTAGCGGACAAGAGACCCAGTACTTC
len: 12; v_gene: TRBV5-6; j_gene: TRBJ2-7; d_gene: NA; abundance: NA; CDR3aa: CASSRVSYEQYF; CDR3nt: TGTGCCAGCAGCAGGGTCTCCTACGAGCAGTACTTC
len: 13; v_gene: TRBV11-1; j_gene: TRBJ2-5; d_gene: NA; abundance: NA; CDR3aa: CASSPQGKETQYF; CDR3nt: TGTGCCAGCAGCCCCCAGGGTAAAGAGACCCAGTACTTC
len: 15; v_gene: TRBV28; j_gene: TRBJ2-1; d_gene: TRBD2; abundance: NA; CDR3aa: CASSFRAGGPVEQFF; CDR3nt: TGTGCCAGCAGTTTCCGCGCGGGAGGGCCGGTTGAGCAGTTCTTC
len: 19; v_gene: TRBV4-1; j_gene: TRBJ2-5; d_gene: NA; abundance: NA; CDR3aa: CASSFHSPLVMTDQETQYF; CDR3nt: TGCGCCAGCAGCTTCCACTCCCCCCTCGTCATGACAGATCAAGAGACCCAGTACTTC
len: 13; v_gene: TRBV30; j_gene: TRBJ2-1; d_gene: NA; abundance: NA; CDR3aa: CAWTIQGDYGQFF; CDR3nt: TGTGCCTGGACTATACAGGGAGATTACGGGCAGTTCTTC
len: 14; v_gene: TRBV5-1; j_gene: TRBJ1-6; d_gene: NA; abundance: few; CDR3aa: CASSLGSNNSPLHF; CDR3nt: TGCGCCAGCAGCCTTGGGAGTAATAATTCACCCCTCCACTTT
len: 13; v_gene: TRBV19; j_gene: TRBJ2-7; d_gene: NA; abundance: few; CDR3aa: CASSIPGSYEQYF; CDR3nt: TGTGCCAGTAGTATCCCCGGATCCTACGAGCAGTACTTC
len: 14; v_gene: TRBV5-1; j_gene: TRBJ2-5; d_gene: NA; abundance: few; CDR3aa: CASSLAGTQETQYF; CDR3nt: TGCGCCAGCAGCTTGGCGGGGACACAAGAGACCCAGTACTTC